This T cell receptor (beta chain) was captured by sequencing in a study of shared clonotypes between healthy human individuals (dated by TCRdb to 2019 to 2021). With regard to the full study: A few men and two women, aged 18 to 49 years, made up the cohort. For each donor, CD4 naive and CD4 memory were each given three plates, CD8 naive was given two plates, and CD8 memory was given one plate. To estimate repertoire size and how much clonotypes are shared between individuals, the study performed deep sequencing of blood TCR repertoires from a handful of healthy adults. Between about 0.85 and 10 billion PBMCs per donor were obtained by leukapheresis. To increase sequencing depth and limit assay-specific biases, different laboratories used diverse techniques to prepare libraries and sequence TCR repertoires.

General conclusions and limits of the study: Compared with non-shared clonotypes, clonotypes shared by all four sorted-subset donors had higher generation probabilities. Across several donors, roughly 5.1% of naive CD4, roughly 3.4% of naive CD8, under 2.5% of memory CD4, and about 0.44% of memory CD8 clonotypes were shared. Pairwise subsampling led to the expectation that sequencing depth would affect the degree of clonotype sharing among donors. Sampling was restricted to blood, and TCR repertoires in tissue are likely to differ from TCR repertoires in blood. Naive subsets generally had larger estimated clonotype richness than memory subsets. Even with the large sequencing depth, rarefaction of the sorted-subset datasets indicated that sequencing was incomplete. The genetic and exposure-history diversity represented was limited by the small number of donors.

The donors were healthy, HIV-negative adults with no recently reported acute infections or vaccinations. Every donor was a Caucasian adult living in Nashville, Tennessee, USA. Magnetic negative selection was used to enrich CD4+ T cells, after which naive cells were positively selected on CD45RA and the negative fraction became the memory subset. Blood was obtained by leukapheresis, after which PBMCs were separated by Ficoll-Histopaque density gradient centrifugation and cryopreserved in liquid nitrogen vapor phase. Analytical flow cytometry was used to check the purity and quantity of each magnetically sorted T cell population. Genomic DNA was isolated from each sorted fraction and quantified by UV absorbance on a Nanodrop 2000c. Notes on this clone: Its binding antigen is unknown. Within one base of it there is no much larger clone, and no base qualities were kept.

V lost 3 bases and J lost 0 bases; the stretch between them is 16 bases long. The germline V gene sets CDR1 to ENHRY and CDR2 to SYGVKD. The CDR3, cysteine through phenylalanine, is 17 amino acids long. This entry keeps only the CDR3 DNA: 51 bases, framed from base 1. TCR CDR3 regions were amplified from genomic DNA by multiplex PCR using the deep immunoSEQ assay. Genomic DNA extracted from each cell subset was distributed evenly over all wells of several immunoSEQ 96-well plates, and each plate served as one replicate. For sorted subsets, each replicate PCR was loaded with about 0.2 ug genomic DNA, equivalent to 25,000 to 35,000 T cell genomes. Purified libraries were measured with a Qubit 3.0 fluorometer, size-checked on a Bioanalyzer 2100, and measured again with the KAPA Library Quantification kit. Each immunoSEQ 96-well plate was sequenced on its own single-read 150-cycle Illumina NextSeq 550 flow cell. The paper's data handling went like this. Because only junctional sequences without quality scores were contained in the immunoSEQ output, filtering matching that applied to full-length reads could not be performed. Sequences were annotated with PyIR, a Python wrapper for IgBLAST v1.9, using IMGT germline references to assign V/J genes and CDR3. Any read was removed if the V/J assignment was weak (E-value above 1e-6), the CDR3 was missing, or the read contained stop codons, out-of-frame junctions, or ambiguous translated residues. V3J clonotypes were defined by identical inferred V gene, J gene, and CDR3 amino acid sequence. To compute the percentage overlap between repertoires, the number of shared unique clonotypes was divided by the size of the smaller repertoire. Three approaches were used to assess repertoire richness: RTK rarefaction, the Chao1 estimator, and Recon v2.1 estimates of unobserved clonotypes. Generation probabilities were computed with OLGA for all TCRbeta clonotypes obtained by the gDNA method from several donors. The table comes from immuneACCESS by way of TCRdb, which keeps in-frame sequences with V and J called. Part of the clones is missing from these tables; in studies checked, under half for an unresolved V gene and the rest for unknown reasons. V and J calls and clone size are as listed in that table; D and trimming were resolved from the DNA. Present in this sample are a few million clones, approximately 95% of which were seen just once. Roughly 0.13% of the sample is taken by the ten largest.

Sequenced: naive CD4+ T cells sorted from blood. The cell subset or site label of this sample denotes: CD45RA+ positively selected. Rearrangement joined TRBV10-3 to TRBJ2-3; the D gene cannot be resolved reliably. This TCR was recovered from a man aged 18 to 29 in good health. The CDR3 protein: CAISDQQTVPSTDTQYF. The bases read TGTGCCATCAGTGACCAACAGACGGTCCCTAGCACAGATACGCAGTATTTT.